This T cell receptor beta chain comes out of a study of T cell changes during pregnancy in multiple sclerosis (dated by TCRdb to about 2019). Background on the whole study: The study examined how the T cell repertoire changed over the course of pregnancy in women with multiple sclerosis.

Points on this clone: No cognate antigen has been identified for it. No base qualities exist here, and no much larger clone lies one base off it.

Sequences SGHAT (CDR1) and FQNNGV (CDR2) are obtained from the germline V gene. Including the terminal cysteine and phenylalanine, the CDR3 comprises 12 residues. Only the CDR3 DNA stays, 36 bases, in frame from base 1. Trimming removed 6 bases from V and 4 bases from J, leaving 9 bases between the germline ends. Library method: the immunoSEQ multiplex PCR assay. The table was pulled from immuneACCESS by TCRdb, which kept in-frame rearrangements only. Such tables lose some clones; where checked, under half of the loss comes from unresolved V genes, and the rest has no known cause. The sample table records about 100,000 clones; 85% to 95% of these occur just once. Almost 1% of the sample rests with the top ten.

The chain joins TRBV11-2 to TRBJ2-5, and TRBD1 may be the D gene, going by 5 matching bases. The TCR sequence derives from a female donor with multiple sclerosis, enrolled in a pregnancy study. Sample: peripheral blood, taken after pregnancy. CDR3 region: CASSAGLETQYF. At the DNA level, the sequence is TGTGCCAGCAGTGCAGGGTTAGAGACCCAGTACTTC.